This TCR beta chain was sequenced during a study of regulatory T cells in long-lasting Graves disease. Many counts were recorded for this clonotype. The V and J ends lost 5 bases and 7 bases respectively, with 18 bases between them. The CDR3 spans 15 residues. The germline V gene has CDR1 SGHTA and CDR2 FQGTGA. Combining iRepertoire HTBI primers with Arm-PCR of CDR3 regions, the authors built TCR beta libraries. One entry per CDR3 protein, called by TCRdb with MiXCR from the multiplex PCR reads. The table has 400,000 to 550,000 distinct CDR3 sequences, 16% seen once. The time point: newly diagnosed GD, antithyroid drugs for less than 3 months. There was RNA extracted from PBMCs, and the TCR library was made from it. These data were also filed under a second study, of T cells in Graves' hyperthyroidism and ophthalmopathy.

The chain couples TRBV7-3 to TRBJ2-1; the D gene is possibly TRBD2 (5 bases). This material consisted of peripheral blood mononuclear cells (PBMCs), taken at new diagnosis, from a patient treated with antithyroid drugs. This clonotype was sampled from a woman between 25 and 40 years old with Graves disease. The CDR3 DNA follows: TGTGCCAGCAGCCCCTGGAGCGGTTTCGGGAATGAGCAGTTCTTC. It encodes CASSPWSGFGNEQFF.